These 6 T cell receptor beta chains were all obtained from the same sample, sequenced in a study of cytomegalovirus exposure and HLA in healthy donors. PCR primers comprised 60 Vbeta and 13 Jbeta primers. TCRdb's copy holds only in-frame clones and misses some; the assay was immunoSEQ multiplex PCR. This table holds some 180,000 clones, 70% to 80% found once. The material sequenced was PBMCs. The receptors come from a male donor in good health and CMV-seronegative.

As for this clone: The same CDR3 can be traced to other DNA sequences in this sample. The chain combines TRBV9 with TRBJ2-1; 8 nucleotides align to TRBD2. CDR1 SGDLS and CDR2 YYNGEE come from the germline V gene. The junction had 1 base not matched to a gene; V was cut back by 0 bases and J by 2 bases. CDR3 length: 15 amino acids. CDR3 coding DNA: TGTGCCAGCAGCGTAGGAGCGGGGGCCTACAATGAGCAGTTCTTC. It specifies CASSVGAGAYNEQFF.

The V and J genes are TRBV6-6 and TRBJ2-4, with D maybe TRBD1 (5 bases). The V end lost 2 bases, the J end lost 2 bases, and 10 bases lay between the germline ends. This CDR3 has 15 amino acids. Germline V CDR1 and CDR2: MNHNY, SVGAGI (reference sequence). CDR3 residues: CASSYRAGSKNIQYF. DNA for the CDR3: TGTGCCAGCAGTTACAGGGCAGGGTCCAAAAACATTCAGTACTTC.

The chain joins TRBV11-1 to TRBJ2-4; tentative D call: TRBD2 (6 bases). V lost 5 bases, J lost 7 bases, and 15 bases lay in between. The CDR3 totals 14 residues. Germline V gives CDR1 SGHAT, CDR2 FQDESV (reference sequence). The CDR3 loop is CASSLRGWGNIQYF. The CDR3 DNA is TGTGCCAGCAGCCTCCGGGGGTGGGGGAACATTCAGTACTTC.

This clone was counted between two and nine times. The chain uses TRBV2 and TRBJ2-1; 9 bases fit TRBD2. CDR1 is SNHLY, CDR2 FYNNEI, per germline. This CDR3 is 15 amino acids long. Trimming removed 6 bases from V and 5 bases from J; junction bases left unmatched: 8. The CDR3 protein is CASRGERGVNNEQFF. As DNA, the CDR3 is TGTGCCAGCAGGGGGGAGCGGGGGGTTAACAATGAGCAGTTCTTC.

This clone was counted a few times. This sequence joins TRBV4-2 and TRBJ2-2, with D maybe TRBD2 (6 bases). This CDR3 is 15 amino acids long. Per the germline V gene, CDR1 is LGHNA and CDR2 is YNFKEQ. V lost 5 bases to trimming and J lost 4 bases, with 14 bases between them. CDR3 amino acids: CASSSVGEVTGELFF. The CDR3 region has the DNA TGTGCCAGCAGCTCGGTTGGGGAGGTCACCGGGGAGCTGTTTTTT.

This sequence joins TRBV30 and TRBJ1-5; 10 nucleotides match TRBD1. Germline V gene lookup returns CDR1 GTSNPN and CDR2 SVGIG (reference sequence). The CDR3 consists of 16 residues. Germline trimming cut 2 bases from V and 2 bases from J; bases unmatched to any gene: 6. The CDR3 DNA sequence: TGTGCCTGGAGTTTTGGACAGGGGGTAGGCAATCAGCCCCAGCATTTT. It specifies CAWSFGQGVGNQPQHF.